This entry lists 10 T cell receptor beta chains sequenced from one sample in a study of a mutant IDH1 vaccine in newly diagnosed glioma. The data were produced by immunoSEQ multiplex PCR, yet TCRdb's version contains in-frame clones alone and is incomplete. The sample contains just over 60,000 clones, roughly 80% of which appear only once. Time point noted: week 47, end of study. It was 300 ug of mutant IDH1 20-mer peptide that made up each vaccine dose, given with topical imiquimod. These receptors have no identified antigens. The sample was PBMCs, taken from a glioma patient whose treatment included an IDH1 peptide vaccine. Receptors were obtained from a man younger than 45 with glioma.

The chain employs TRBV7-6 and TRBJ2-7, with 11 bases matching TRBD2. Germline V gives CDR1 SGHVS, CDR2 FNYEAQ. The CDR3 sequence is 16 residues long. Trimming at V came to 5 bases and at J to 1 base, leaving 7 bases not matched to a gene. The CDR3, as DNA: TGTGCCAGCAGCATCATAGCGGGGGGGAGGTCCTACGAGCAGTACTTC. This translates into CASSIIAGGRSYEQYF.

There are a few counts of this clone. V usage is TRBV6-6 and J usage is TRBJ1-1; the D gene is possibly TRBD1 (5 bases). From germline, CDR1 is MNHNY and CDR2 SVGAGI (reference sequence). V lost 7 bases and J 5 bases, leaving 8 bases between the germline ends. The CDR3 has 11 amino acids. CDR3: CASIRATEAFF. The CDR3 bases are TGTGCCAGCATCAGGGCTACTGAAGCTTTCTTT.

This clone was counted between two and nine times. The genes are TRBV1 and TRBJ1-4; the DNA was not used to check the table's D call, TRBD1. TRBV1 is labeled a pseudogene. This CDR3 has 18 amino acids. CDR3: CTSSQEHQVEGANEKLFF. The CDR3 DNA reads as TGCACCAGCAGCCAAGAGCATCAGGTCGAGGGGGCTAATGAAAAACTGTTTTTT.

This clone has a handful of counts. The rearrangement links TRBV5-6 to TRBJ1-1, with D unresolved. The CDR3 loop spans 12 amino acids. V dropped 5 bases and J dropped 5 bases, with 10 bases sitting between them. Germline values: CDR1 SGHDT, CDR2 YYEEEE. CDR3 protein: CASSLGRTEAFF. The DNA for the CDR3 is TGTGCCAGCAGTCTCGGAAGGACTGAAGCTTTCTTT.

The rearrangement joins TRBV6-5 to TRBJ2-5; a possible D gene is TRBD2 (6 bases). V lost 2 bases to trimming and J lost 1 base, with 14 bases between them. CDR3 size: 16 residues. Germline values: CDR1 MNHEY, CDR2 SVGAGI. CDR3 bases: TGTGCCAGCAGTTACCCACGGGGGACCACCCAAGAGACCCAGTACTTC. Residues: CASSYPRGTTQETQYF.

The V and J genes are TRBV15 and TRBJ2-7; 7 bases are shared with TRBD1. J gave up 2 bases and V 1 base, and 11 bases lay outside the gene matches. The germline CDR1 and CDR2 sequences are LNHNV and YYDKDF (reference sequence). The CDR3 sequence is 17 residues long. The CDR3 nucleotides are TGTGCCACCAGCAGAGTATTAAGACAGGGCAGTACCTACGAGCAGTACTTC. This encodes CATSRVLRQGSTYEQYF.

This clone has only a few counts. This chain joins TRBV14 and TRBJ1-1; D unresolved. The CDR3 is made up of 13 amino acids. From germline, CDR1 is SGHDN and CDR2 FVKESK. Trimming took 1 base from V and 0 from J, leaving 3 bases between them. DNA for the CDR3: TGTGCCAGCAGCCAAGCGTTGAACACTGAAGCTTTCTTT. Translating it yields CASSQALNTEAFF.

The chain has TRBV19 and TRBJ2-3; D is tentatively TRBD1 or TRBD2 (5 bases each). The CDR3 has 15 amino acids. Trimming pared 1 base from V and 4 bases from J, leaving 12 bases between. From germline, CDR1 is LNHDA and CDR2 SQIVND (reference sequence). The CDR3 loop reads CASSIGAVGADTQYF. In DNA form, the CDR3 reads TGTGCCAGTAGTATAGGAGCGGTGGGGGCAGATACGCAGTATTTT.

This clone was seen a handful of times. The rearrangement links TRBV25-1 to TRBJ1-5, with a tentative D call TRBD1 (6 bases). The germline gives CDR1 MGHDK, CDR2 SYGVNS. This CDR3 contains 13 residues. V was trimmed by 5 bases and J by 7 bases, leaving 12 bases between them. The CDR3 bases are TGTGCCAGCAGTTTACAGGGTGAACAGCCCCAGCATTTT. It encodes CASSLQGEQPQHF.

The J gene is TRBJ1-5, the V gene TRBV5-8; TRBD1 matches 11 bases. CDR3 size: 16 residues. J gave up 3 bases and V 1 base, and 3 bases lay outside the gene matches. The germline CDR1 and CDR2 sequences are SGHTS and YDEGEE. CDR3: CASSLWTGGYNQPQHF. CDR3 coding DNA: TGTGCCAGCAGCTTGTGGACAGGGGGCTACAATCAGCCCCAGCATTTT.